This TCR beta chain was profiled in a study of CD8 T cells in ankylosing spondylitis. Quantitative 5'-RACE with molecular barcodes was used to make the TCR beta libraries. MiXCR was run by TCRdb on the 5' RACE reads, yielding one entry per CDR3 protein. The data hold about 500,000 distinct CDR3 sequences, with about 5.2% observed a single time. Study outcomes and limitations: In ankylosing spondylitis blood, a motif of about eight highly homologous TCR beta variants appeared characteristic. Matched ankylosing spondylitis synovial fluid reportedly showed significant enrichment of disease-linked clones.

This clonotype was picked up many times. Antigen specificity is unknown. Specimen: blood, either unsorted or a sorted T cell fraction (not recorded which). The receptor's source is a male donor with ankylosing spondylitis.

The CDR3 bases are TGCGCCAGCAGCTCCTCGGACAGGGGGAACTATGGCTACACCTTC. It specifies CASSSSDRGNYGYTF. The genes are TRBV5-1 and TRBJ1-2, with 10 positions matching TRBD1. The CDR3 covers 15 residues. The J segment lost 2 bases and the V segment lost 3 bases, leaving 4 bases of the junction unmatched. In germline, CDR1 is SGHRS, CDR2 YFSETQ.